Below are 21 T cell receptor beta chains sequenced from a single sample in a study of graft-versus-host responses after intestinal transplantation. TCRdb's table, derived via immunoSEQ multiplex PCR, lists solely in-frame clones and lacks some. The sample contains about 90,000 clones, about four fifths of which appear only once. Their cognate antigens are unknown. Sample: unstimulated CD4+ T cells sorted from spleen or lymph node cells, taken before intestinal transplant. The receptors derive from a human donor who received an intestinal transplant.

The rearrangement links TRBV2 to TRBJ2-2; TRBD2 is a possible D gene (5 bases). The CDR3 contains 14 residues. Germline V gene lookup returns CDR1 SNHLY and CDR2 FYNNEI. The ends were cut back, 6 bases at V and 4 bases at J, with 12 bases in the middle. The CDR3 region is CASSKITSTGELFF. The DNA of the CDR3 is TGTGCCAGCAGCAAAATTACTAGCACCGGGGAGCTGTTTTTT.

In nucleotides, the CDR3 is TGTGCCATCAGGTCAACAGGGACCATATACAATGAGCAGTTCTTC. As protein: CAIRSTGTIYNEQFF. V gene TRBV10-3 combines with J gene TRBJ2-1; D may be TRBD1 (6 bases). V was clipped by 6 bases and J by 4 bases, with 16 bases between them. Germline assignment: CDR1 ENHRY and CDR2 SYGVKD. The CDR3 covers 15 residues.

The genes are TRBV28 and TRBJ2-7, with TRBD1 matching 10 bases. Germline CDR1 reads MDHEN; CDR2 reads SYDVKM. J gave up 6 bases and V 6 bases, and 8 bases lay outside the gene matches. The CDR3 runs 14 residues. CDR3 nucleotides: TGTGCCAGCAGGACCGGGACAGGGGTCTCCGAGCAGTACTTC. Its translation is CASRTGTGVSEQYF.

CDR3 region: CASSLIRTRPQETQYF. The CDR3 region has the DNA TGTGCCAGCAGCCTAATTAGGACAAGGCCTCAAGAGACCCAGTACTTC. The chain carries TRBV5-8 and TRBJ2-5, with D perhaps TRBD1 (5 bases). Germline CDR1 is SGHTS and CDR2 is YDEGEE. The V end lost 4 bases, the J end lost 2 bases, and 18 bases lay between the germline ends. This CDR3 spans 16 amino acids.

This CDR3 is CASSQFRSYGELFF. CDR3 DNA: TGTGCCAGCAGCCAATTCCGAAGCTACGGGGAGCTGTTTTTT. V and J are TRBV14 and TRBJ2-2; D remains ambiguous. The CDR3 extends over 14 amino acids. Germline CDR1 and CDR2: SGHDN and FVKESK. The V end was cut by 2 bases, the J end by 7 bases, with 11 bases between. Complete variable domain (other parts from reference TRBV14 and TRBJ2-2): EAGVTQFPSHSVIEKGQTVTLRCDPISGHDNLYWYRRVMGKEIKFLLHFVKESKQDESGMPNNRFLAERTGGTYSTLKVQPAELEDSGVYFCASSQFRSYGELFFGEGSRLTVL.

This chain joins TRBV5-1 and TRBJ2-5, with 8 nucleotides matching TRBD1. Germline assignment: CDR1 SGHRS and CDR2 YFSETQ. CDR3 length: 15 residues. With V trimmed by 4 bases and J by 9 bases, 14 bases remained unmatched. As DNA, the CDR3 is TGCGCCAGCAGCCAGGACAGGGCGATTCAAAGGGCCCAGTACTTC. Encoded protein: CASSQDRAIQRAQYF.

In nucleotides, the CDR3 is TGTGCCAGCAGCTTAGCCCAGGGCTATGAGCAGTTCTTC. It encodes CASSLAQGYEQFF. The chain has TRBV7-8 and TRBJ2-1, with D possibly matching TRBD1 (5 bases). Trimming cost V 0 bases and J 8 bases, with 8 bases left between them. CDR1 is SGHVS, CDR2 FQNEAQ, per germline. The CDR3 has 13 residues.

The chain joins TRBV15 to TRBJ1-1; D perhaps matches TRBD1 (5 bases). This CDR3 spans 15 amino acids. V shed 0 bases and J shed 1 base, with 9 bases lying between them. The V gene's germline CDR1 is LNHNV and CDR2 YYDKDF (reference sequence). CDR3 bases: TGTGCCACCAGCAGAGATCCCACAGGGAACACTGAAGCTTTCTTT. Translated, it gives CATSRDPTGNTEAFF.

J is TRBJ1-5 and V is TRBV18; no definite D call. The V end was cut by 2 bases, the J end by 0 bases, with 8 bases between. The V gene's germline CDR1 is KGHSH and CDR2 LQKENI. CDR3 size: 15 residues. The CDR3 loop reads CASSPSGSSNQPQHF. The CDR3 nucleotides are TGTGCCAGCTCACCATCAGGATCTAGCAATCAGCCCCAGCATTTT.

This clone has only one observation. The V gene is TRBV5-4, the J gene TRBJ2-5; D gene uncertain. With 0 bases removed from V and 4 bases from J, the gap between germline ends came to 4 bases. The CDR3 extends over 12 amino acids. CDR1 is SGHNT, CDR2 YYREEE, per germline (reference sequence). The CDR3 protein is CASSLVGETQYF. The CDR3 coding sequence is TGTGCCAGCAGCTTGGTCGGAGAGACCCAGTACTTC.

This clone was seen just once. This chain joins TRBV5-4 and TRBJ2-3; 10 bases are shared with TRBD1. Germline assignment: CDR1 SGHNT and CDR2 YYREEE (reference sequence). The V segment lost 3 bases and the J segment 7 bases; nucleotides outside the gene matches: 8. The CDR3 is 15 residues long. Written as DNA, the CDR3 is TGTGCCAGCAGCTCGCCGGGACAGGGGAGGAATACGCAGTATTTT. Protein sequence: CASSSPGQGRNTQYF. Full variable domain (rest looked up from reference TRBV5-4 and TRBJ2-3): ETGVTQSPTHLIKTRGQQVTLRCSSQSGHNTVSWYQQALGQGPQFIFQYYREEENGRGNFPPRFSGLQFPNYSSELNVNALELDDSALYLCASSSPGQGRNTQYFGPGTRLTVL.

J is TRBJ2-2 and V is TRBV11-2, with a weak D call TRBD2 (6 bases). CDR1 and CDR2 from the germline V gene are SGHAT and FQNNGV. The CDR3 totals 14 residues. The V gene lost 5 bases and the J gene lost 6 bases, with 13 bases spanning the gap. The CDR3 is CASSATSGAGELFF. CDR3 nucleotides: TGTGCCAGCAGCGCGACTAGTGGGGCCGGGGAGCTGTTTTTT.

The V gene is TRBV15, the J gene TRBJ2-2, with TRBD2 matching over 7 bases. The CDR3 consists of 15 residues. Trimming took 7 bases from V and 1 from J; bases not matched to a gene: 6. Germline CDR1 LNHNV, CDR2 YYDKDF (reference sequence). The CDR3 nucleotides are TGTGCCACCACCTGGGGGGGGTGGAACACCGGGGAGCTGTTTTTT. Protein product: CATTWGGWNTGELFF.

This clone appeared once. The chain carries TRBV19 and TRBJ2-3, with D perhaps matching TRBD2 (7 bases). Germline-derived CDR1 and CDR2 are LNHDA and SQIVND (reference sequence). This CDR3 is built from 15 residues. Trimming shortened V by 3 bases and J by 3 bases, and 13 bases separated the two germline ends. The CDR3 sequence is CASSMAGGPTDTQYF. CDR3 coding DNA: TGTGCCAGTAGTATGGCCGGGGGGCCTACAGATACGCAGTATTTT.

The table lists this clone with a few counts. The chain joins TRBV6-5 to TRBJ2-7; 10 nucleotides align to TRBD2. CDR3 length: 13 residues. V was pared by 8 bases and J by 4 bases, with 5 bases of the junction left unmatched. Germline loops: CDR1 MNHEY, CDR2 SVGAGI. This CDR3 is CASSEREGYEQYF. DNA for the CDR3: TGTGCCAGCTCGGAGCGGGAGGGGTACGAGCAGTACTTC.

The chain combines TRBV9 with TRBJ2-4; possible D gene TRBD2, 6 bases. CDR1 and CDR2 from the germline V gene are SGDLS and YYNGEE. The V gene lost 3 bases and the J gene lost 0 bases, with 13 bases spanning the gap. This CDR3 has 16 amino acids. The CDR3 spells CASSGGLGPAKNIQYF. CDR3 DNA sequence: TGTGCCAGCAGCGGGGGACTGGGGCCAGCCAAAAACATTCAGTACTTC.

This chain links TRBV28 with TRBJ1-5, with D hard to call. Germline V lookup: CDR1 MDHEN, CDR2 SYDVKM. With 6 bases removed from V and 3 bases from J, the gap between germline ends came to 12 bases. The CDR3 totals 14 residues. CDR3 sequence: CASSEMRDNQPQHF. CDR3 sequence (DNA): TGTGCCAGCAGCGAGATGAGGGACAATCAGCCCCAGCATTTT.

The chain combines TRBV5-1 with TRBJ2-5; 9 nucleotides match TRBD2. CDR3 length: 14 residues. With V trimmed by 4 bases and J by 4 bases, 5 bases remained unmatched. The germline V gene encodes CDR1 SGHRS and CDR2 YFSETQ. CDR3 in amino acids: CASSGSGRRETQYF. DNA of the CDR3: TGCGCCAGCAGCGGGAGCGGGAGGAGAGAGACCCAGTACTTC.

V is TRBV4-1 and J is TRBJ2-2; 9 bases align to TRBD1. V lost 0 bases to trimming and J lost 5 bases; unmatched junction nucleotides: 7. The CDR3 is 17 residues long. The germline V gene encodes CDR1 MGHRA and CDR2 YSYEKL. The CDR3 spells CASSQEGDRVITGELFF. The CDR3, as DNA: TGCGCCAGCAGCCAAGAAGGGGACAGGGTAATTACCGGGGAGCTGTTTTTT.

This clone was picked up one time. J is TRBJ2-7 and V is TRBV29-1; 11 bases fit TRBD1. This CDR3 region has 12 residues. Trimming took 8 bases from V and 5 from J; bases not matched to a gene: 5. The germline V gene has CDR1 SQVTM and CDR2 ANQGSEA. CDR3 bases: TGCAGCCCGGGACAGGGGGAAAACGAGCAGTACTTC. It translates to CSPGQGENEQYF.

This clone was picked up one time. The V call is TRBV6-5, the J call TRBJ2-7, with TRBD2 identical over 7 bases. Germline V gene sequence: CDR1 MNHEY, CDR2 SVGAGI. V was clipped by 0 bases and J by 3 bases; unmatched bases: 8. This CDR3 has 16 residues. CDR3: CASSYSRTRLDYEQYF. Written as DNA, the CDR3 is TGTGCCAGCAGTTACTCCCGGACTAGATTAGACTACGAGCAGTACTTC.